The T cell receptor (beta chain) described here comes from a study of shared clonotypes between healthy human individuals (TCRdb year 2020). Study-wide context: The cohort included three men and two women between 18 and 49 years of age. The study deeply sequenced blood TCR repertoires of five healthy adults to estimate repertoire size and the extent of clonotype sharing between individuals. Per donor, three plates each were used for CD4 naive and CD4 memory, two for CD8 naive, and one for CD8 memory. Per donor, leukapheresis produced somewhere between about 0.8 and 9 billion PBMCs. Different laboratories and diverse techniques were used to prepare libraries and sequence TCR repertoires, to increase sequencing depth and limit assay-specific biases.

Healthy HIV-negative adults with no recently reported acute infections or vaccinations were included as donors. Every donor was a Caucasian adult living in Nashville, Tennessee, USA. CD4+ T cells were enriched through magnetic negative selection, after which naive cells were positively selected on CD45RA and the remaining negative fraction served as the memory subset. After blood collection by leukapheresis, PBMCs were isolated using Ficoll-Histopaque density gradient centrifugation and then cryopreserved in the vapor phase of liquid nitrogen. Analytical flow cytometry was used to check the purity and quantity of every magnetically sorted T cell population. Genomic DNA was isolated from every sorted fraction and measured by UV absorbance on a Nanodrop 2000c. Using the deep immunoSEQ assay, multiplex PCR amplified TCR CDR3 regions from genomic DNA. Genomic DNA extracted from each cell subset was distributed evenly over all wells of several immunoSEQ 96-well plates, and each plate served as one replicate. Each replicate PCR for sorted subsets received approximately 200 ng genomic DNA, equal to roughly 33,000 T cell genomes. Purified libraries were measured with a Qubit 3.0 fluorometer, size-checked on a Bioanalyzer 2100, and measured again with the KAPA Library Quantification kit. Every immunoSEQ 96-well plate was sequenced on a dedicated single-read 150-cycle Illumina NextSeq 550 flow cell. As for the original processing: Because the immunoSEQ output held only junctional sequences and lacked quality scores, the filtering could not match the filtering applied to full-length reads. Sequences were annotated with PyIR, a Python wrapper for IgBLAST v1.9, using IMGT germline references to assign V/J genes and CDR3. Reads were removed for weak V/J assignments (E-value above 1e-6), missing CDR3, stop codons, out-of-frame junctions, or ambiguous translated residues. A V3J clonotype was defined by an identical inferred V gene, J gene, and CDR3 amino acid sequence. To compute the percentage overlap between repertoires, the number of shared unique clonotypes was divided by the size of the smaller repertoire. Repertoire richness was assessed with RTK rarefaction, the Chao1 estimator, and Recon v2.1 estimates of unobserved clonotypes. Generation probabilities for all TCRbeta clonotypes obtained by the gDNA method from several donors were computed using OLGA. The table comes from immuneACCESS by way of TCRdb, which keeps in-frame sequences with V and J called. Part of the clones is missing from these tables; in studies checked, under half for an unresolved V gene and the rest for unknown reasons. V, J and clone size reflect that table, while D and trimming were determined from the DNA. Within this sample are about a million clones, with approximately 80% of them counted one time only. The ten top clones hold roughly 0.82% of the sample.

CDR1 and CDR2, looked up from the germline V gene, are SQVTM and ANQGSEA. The CDR3 goes from the cysteine to the phenylalanine over 12 residues. This entry keeps only the CDR3 DNA: 36 bases, framed from base 1. The junction shows trimming of 7 bases on V and 9 bases on J, plus 18 bases between the germline ends. General study outcomes and caveats: Sampling was restricted to blood, and TCR repertoires in tissue are likely to differ from TCR repertoires in blood. The genetic and exposure-history diversity represented was limited by the small number of donors. Pairwise subsampling indicated that sequencing depth was expected to affect the degree of clonotype sharing among donors. Naive subsets generally had larger estimated clonotype richness than memory subsets did. Even with the large sequencing depth, rarefaction of the sorted-subset datasets indicated that sequencing was incomplete. Sharing across a few donors was observed for about 5% of naive CD4, over 3% of naive CD8, over 2% of memory CD4, and roughly 0.4% of memory CD8 clonotypes. Compared with non-shared clonotypes, clonotypes shared by all four sorted-subset donors had higher generation probabilities.

With regard to this clone: Its recognized antigen is unknown. Base qualities are not at hand, and no much larger clone is one base apart.

The sequenced sample consisted of memory CD4+ T cells from PBMCs. Taken with the paper, the label for cell subset or site translates to: CD45RA-negative fraction. The clonotype was recovered from a man between 18 and 29 years old in good health. Some clones in this sample may be carry-over from other donors' samples. The V and J segments used are TRBV29-1 and TRBJ1-2, with a tentative D gene TRBD1 over 6 matching bases. For the CDR3, the sequence is CSAPGVGLSYTF. At the DNA level, the sequence is TGCAGCGCCCCAGGGGTCGGATTGAGCTACACCTTC.